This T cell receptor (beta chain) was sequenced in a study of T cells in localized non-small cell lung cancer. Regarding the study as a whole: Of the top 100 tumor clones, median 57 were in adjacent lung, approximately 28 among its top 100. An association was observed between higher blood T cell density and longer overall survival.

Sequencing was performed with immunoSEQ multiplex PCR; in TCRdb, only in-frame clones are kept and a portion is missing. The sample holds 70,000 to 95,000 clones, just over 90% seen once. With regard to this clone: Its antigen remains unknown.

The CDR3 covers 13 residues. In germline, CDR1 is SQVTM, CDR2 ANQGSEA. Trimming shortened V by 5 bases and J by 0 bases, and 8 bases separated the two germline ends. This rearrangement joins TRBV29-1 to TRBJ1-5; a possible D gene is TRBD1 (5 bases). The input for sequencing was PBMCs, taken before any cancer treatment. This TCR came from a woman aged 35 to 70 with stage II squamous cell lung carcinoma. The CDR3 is CSVRRDSNQPQHF. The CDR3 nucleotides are TGCAGCGTTCGCAGGGATAGCAATCAGCCCCAGCATTTT.